Below, 14 T cell receptor beta chains from the same sample are listed, as sequenced in a study of T cell responses to AZD1222 COVID-19 vaccine. TCRdb's table, derived via immunoSEQ multiplex PCR, lists solely in-frame clones and lacks some. The sample lists fewer than 180,000 clones, 94% occurring once. Material: peripheral blood, obtained on day 0 of AZD1222 vaccination. These TCRs come from an adult in good health.

CDR3 protein: CASSLRLAGGTYEQYV. CDR3 coding DNA: TGTGCCAGCAGCTTGAGACTAGCGGGAGGGACCTACGAGCAGTACGTC. The rearrangement joins TRBV7-3 to TRBJ2-7, with 14 bases identical to TRBD2. V dropped 3 bases and J dropped 2; count of bases not matched to a gene: 3. The CDR3 is 16 amino acids. Germline-derived CDR1 and CDR2 are SGHTA and FQGTGA.

This chain connects TRBV5-1 to TRBJ1-2; D unclear. The CDR3 covers 14 residues. The V end lost 0 bases, the J end lost 5 bases, and 11 bases lay between the germline ends. The germline V gene has CDR1 SGHRS and CDR2 YFSETQ. This CDR3 is CASSLGFGDYGYTF. CDR3 DNA sequence: TGCGCCAGCAGCTTGGGTTTCGGCGATTATGGCTACACCTTC.

Written as DNA, the CDR3 is TGCGCCAGCAGCCAAGCCTTCGGGGCAACTAATGAAAAACTGTTTTTT. Encoded protein: CASSQAFGATNEKLFF. The V gene is TRBV4-3, the J gene TRBJ1-4; unclear D gene. V was clipped by 1 base and J by 0 bases, with 9 bases between them. The CDR3 extends over 16 amino acids. Germline V CDR1 and CDR2: LGHNA, YSLEER.

This chain links TRBV19 with TRBJ1-1; D might be TRBD1 (6 bases). The CDR3 totals 14 residues. V shed 3 bases and J shed 1 base, with 9 bases lying between them. Germline V CDR1 and CDR2: LNHDA, SQIVND (reference sequence). The CDR3 protein is CASSILGGNTEAFF. The DNA for the CDR3 is TGTGCCAGTAGTATCCTAGGGGGGAACACTGAAGCTTTCTTT.

As concerns this clone: A read error may account for a junction end that differs from germline. The chain has TRBV2 and TRBJ2-3, with a possible D match to TRBD1 (6 bases). From germline, CDR1 is SNHLY and CDR2 FYNNEI. The CDR3 has 15 amino acids. The CDR3 DNA follows: TGTGCCAGCACCCTAACAAGGACAGACACAGATGCGCAGTATTTT. Protein sequence: CASTLTRTDTDAQYF.

CDR3 in amino acids: CASSPGGRGTEAFF. Here the CDR3 DNA reads TGTGCCAGCTCACCAGGCGGACGGGGCACTGAAGCTTTCTTT. The gene calls are TRBV18 and TRBJ1-1; D call uncertain. The CDR3 totals 14 residues. Looked up from germline, CDR1 is KGHSH and CDR2 is LQKENI. Trimming removed 2 bases from V and 4 bases from J, with 11 bases in between. The full variable domain, in which reference TRBV18 and TRBJ1-1 provide the parts outside the CDR3, is NAGVMQNPRHLVRRRGQEARLRCSPMKGHSHVYWYRQLPEEGLKFMVYLQKENIIDESGMPKERFSAEFPKEGPSILRIQQVVRGDSAAYFCASSPGGRGTEAFFGQGTRLTVV.

This chain joins TRBV28 and TRBJ2-7; TRBD1 matches 9 bases. The junction had 0 bases not matched to a gene; V was cut back by 3 bases and J by 3 bases. The CDR3 has 13 residues. CDR1 and CDR2 (germline): MDHEN, SYDVKM. The CDR3 region is CASSLTGGYEQYV. CDR3 DNA: TGTGCCAGCAGTTTGACAGGGGGCTACGAGCAGTACGTC.

This clone has just one count. This chain joins TRBV11-2 and TRBJ2-3, with 8 bases identical to TRBD2. V was clipped by 3 bases and J by 0 bases; unmatched bases: 11. The CDR3 runs 18 residues. The germline CDR1 and CDR2 sequences are SGHAT and FQNNGV. CDR3 nucleotide sequence: TGTGCCAGCAGCTTTGTTCGCCGGGAGGGGACTAGCACAGATACGCAGTATTTT. It is translated as CASSFVRREGTSTDTQYF.

This clone was picked up one time. The chain carries TRBV5-8 and TRBJ2-7; 12 nucleotides align to TRBD2. The CDR3 is 16 amino acids. Germline V gene lookup returns CDR1 SGHTS and CDR2 YDEGEE. Trimming at V came to 4 bases and at J to 3 bases, leaving 8 bases not matched to a gene. The CDR3 nucleotides are TGTGCCAGCAGCACCCCCCTAGCGGGGGGGCGCTACGAGCAGTACGTC. It is translated as CASSTPLAGGRYEQYV.

The V and J genes are TRBV9 and TRBJ1-1; D is unclear. The CDR3 is 15 residues long. Germline CDR1 SGDLS, CDR2 YYNGEE. Trimming took off 2 bases at V and 1 base at J, with 12 bases between the two ends. CDR3 bases: TGTGCCAGCAGCGTCAGTCGGGCCCCGAACACTGAAGCTTTCTTT. This codes for CASSVSRAPNTEAFF.

This clone has just one count. V gene TRBV7-9 combines with J gene TRBJ1-2; D is perhaps TRBD1 (6 bases). The CDR3 spans 15 residues. The germline V and J ends were trimmed by 7 bases and 0 bases, with 15 bases remaining between them. Germline V gene data show CDR1 as SEHNR and CDR2 as FQNEAQ (reference sequence). The CDR3 sequence is CASTVGAAANYGYTF. CDR3 sequence (DNA): TGTGCCAGCACCGTGGGGGCTGCAGCTAACTATGGCTACACCTTC. Supplemented by reference TRBV7-9 and TRBJ1-2, the full variable domain reads DTGVSQNPRHKITKRGQNVTFRCDPISEHNRLYWYRQTLGQGPEFLTYFQNEAQLEKSRLLSDRFSAERPKGSFSTLEIQRTEQGDSAMYLCASTVGAAANYGYTFGSGTRLTVV.

The chain recombines TRBV2 with TRBJ2-1, with 7 nucleotides matching TRBD1. CDR1 SNHLY and CDR2 FYNNEI come from the germline V gene. This CDR3 contains 15 residues. The V segment lost 5 bases and the J segment 4 bases; nucleotides outside the gene matches: 8. Here the CDR3 reads CASSPQGQLYNEQFF. The DNA for the CDR3 is TGTGCCAGCAGTCCACAGGGACAGCTATACAATGAGCAGTTCTTC. Using reference TRBV2 and TRBJ2-1 for the parts outside the CDR3, the full variable domain is EPEVTQTPSHQVTQMGQEVILRCVPISNHLYFYWYRQILGQKVEFLVSFYNNEISEKSEIFDDQFSVERPDGSNFTLKIRSTKLEDSAMYFCASSPQGQLYNEQFFGPGTRLTVL.

CDR3 sequence: CASSFGAQPQHF. The CDR3 nucleotides read TGTGCCAGCAGTTTCGGGGCTCAGCCCCAGCATTTT. The chain uses TRBV28 and TRBJ1-5, with a possible D match to TRBD1 (5 bases). Trimming took off 3 bases at V and 6 bases at J, with 6 bases between the two ends. The V gene's germline CDR1 is MDHEN and CDR2 SYDVKM. CDR3 size: 12 residues.

This clone has only one observation. The chain links TRBV7-9 to TRBJ2-7; 12 bases match TRBD2. With V trimmed by 2 bases and J by 5 bases, 7 bases remained unmatched. The CDR3 is 16 residues long. Germline V gene data show CDR1 as SEHNR and CDR2 as FQNEAQ (reference sequence). Here the CDR3 reads CASSLPHSSGRDEQYV. DNA of the CDR3: TGTGCCAGCAGCTTACCCCATTCTAGCGGGAGGGACGAGCAGTACGTC.